This TCR beta chain stems from a study of shared clonotypes between healthy human individuals. Whole-study findings and limits: Among the subsets, naive ones generally showed larger estimated richness than memory ones.

This clone is a singleton in its sample. What it binds is unknown. Libraries were prepared by immunoSEQ multiplex PCR; TCRdb keeps only in-frame clonotypes and omits some of them. The data show roughly 320,000 clones, with roughly 84% seen just once and 15% to 20% held by the top ten. V dropped 4 bases and J dropped 6 bases, with 19 bases sitting between them. CDR1 and CDR2 from the germline V gene are PRHDT and FYEKMQ (reference sequence). The CDR3 is 16 residues long. CD8 memory cells included CD45RO+ cells plus CCR7-negative CD45RA+ TemRA cells. V usage is TRBV13 and J usage is TRBJ2-4, with D possibly being TRBD2 (6 bases). This receptor was taken from a man younger than 30 in good health. Sequenced sample: memory CD8+ T cells sorted from blood. The subset: CD45RO+ cells pooled with CCR7-negative TemRA cells. In nucleotides, the CDR3 is TGTGCCAGCAGCTCGTCCTCGGGAGTACGTTCAAACATTCAGTACTTC. Translation: CASSSSSGVRSNIQYF. Using reference TRBV13 and TRBJ2-4 for the parts outside the CDR3, the full variable domain is AAGVIQSPRHLIKEKRETATLKCYPIPRHDTVYWYQQGPGQDPQFLISFYEKMQSDKGSIPDRFSAQQFSDYHSELNMSSLELGDSALYFCASSSSSGVRSNIQYFGAGTRLSVL.